Sequencing of this T cell receptor beta chain was carried out in a study of blood T cell repertoires in COVID-19. The wider study: The study drew acute and convalescent COVID-19 samples from the United States, Italy and Spain.

Measured with immunoSEQ multiplex PCR; TCRdb has only the in-frame clones, and not every one. This table holds about 100,000 clones, approximately 91% found once. J was trimmed by 9 bases and V by 4 bases; bases with no gene match: 11. Per the germline V gene, CDR1 is MGHRA and CDR2 is YSYEKL. The CDR3 sequence is 14 residues long. The chain carries TRBV4-1 and TRBJ2-5; 7 bases align to TRBD1. The source is an older woman with acute or convalescent COVID-19. Sequenced: peripheral blood. CDR3 residues: CASSPGQARQPQYF. DNA for the CDR3: TGCGCCAGCAGCCCTGGACAGGCGCGTCAGCCCCAGTACTTC.